The present entry profiles one T cell receptor beta chain with its context. Antigen: not known. This sample is drawn from a study of T cell responses to AZD1222 COVID-19 vaccine. General study points: Increases in Spike-specific TCR breadth and depth were seen after two AZD1222 doses. Mapped onto spike, vaccine-associated CD4 TCRs spanned it and were dominant at 160-218 and 743-854. Donors in the cohort were predominantly white British and more often female, and clonal diversity was possibly underestimated.

Looked up from germline, CDR1 is SGHTA and CDR2 is FQGNSA. CDR3 length: 13 amino acids. J lost 4 bases, V lost 8 bases, and 4 bases had no gene match. Sequenced by immunoSEQ multiplex PCR; TCRdb stores in-frame clones only, minus some. The sample has roughly 120,000 clones; 70% to 90% are singletons. This chain joins TRBV7-2 and TRBJ1-2; 10 nucleotides align to TRBD1. The sample here was peripheral blood, taken on day 0 of AZD1222 vaccination. The clonotype comes from an adult in good health. The CDR3 DNA reads TGTGCCAGCGGACAGGGGGGACTCTATGGCTACACCTTC. The encoded protein is CASGQGGLYGYTF.